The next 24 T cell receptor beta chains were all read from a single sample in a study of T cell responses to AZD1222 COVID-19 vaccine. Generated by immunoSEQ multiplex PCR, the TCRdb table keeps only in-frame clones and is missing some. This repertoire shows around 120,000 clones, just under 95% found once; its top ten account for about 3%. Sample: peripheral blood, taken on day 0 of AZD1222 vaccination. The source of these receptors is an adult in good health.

The DNA of the CDR3 is TGTGCCAGCAGCCAAGTCTTGACAGGGGGAAGCGAGCAGTACTTC. Translated, it gives CASSQVLTGGSEQYF. The V call is TRBV3-1 (or the pseudogene TRBV3-2), the J call TRBJ2-7, with 9 nucleotides matching TRBD1. Germline V gene sequence: CDR1 LGHDT, CDR2 YNNKEL (reference sequence). The CDR3 totals 15 residues. V was clipped by 1 base and J by 6 bases; unmatched bases: 7.

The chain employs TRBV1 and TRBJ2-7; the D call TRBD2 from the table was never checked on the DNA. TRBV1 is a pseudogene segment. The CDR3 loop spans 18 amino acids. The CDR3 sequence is CTSSQDLRSSRFVYEQYF. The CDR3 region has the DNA TGCACCAGCAGCCAAGATCTTCGGAGTAGCCGCTTCGTCTACGAGCAGTACTTC.

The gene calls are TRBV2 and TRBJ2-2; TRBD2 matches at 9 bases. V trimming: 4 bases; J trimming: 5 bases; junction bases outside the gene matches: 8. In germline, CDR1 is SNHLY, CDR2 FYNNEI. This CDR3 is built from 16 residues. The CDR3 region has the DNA TGTGCCAGCAGTGTACCTAGCGGGATTTCTACCGGGGAGCTGTTTTTT. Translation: CASSVPSGISTGELFF.

The CDR3 DNA follows: TGTGCCAGTAGTCCCCGGGGACTAGCGGGAGCCTACGAGCAGTACTTC. Protein: CASSPRGLAGAYEQYF. V usage is TRBV19 and J usage is TRBJ2-7; 14 nucleotides line up with TRBD2. Germline V gene lookup returns CDR1 LNHDA and CDR2 SQIVND (reference sequence). The CDR3 loop spans 16 amino acids. After removal of 5 bases from V and 2 bases from J, the junction contained 5 bases not matched to a gene.

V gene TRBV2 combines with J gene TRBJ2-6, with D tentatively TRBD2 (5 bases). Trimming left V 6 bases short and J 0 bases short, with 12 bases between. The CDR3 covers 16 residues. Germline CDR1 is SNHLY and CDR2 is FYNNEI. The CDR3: CASRRDGDSGANVLTF. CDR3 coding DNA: TGTGCCAGCAGACGGGATGGGGACTCTGGGGCCAACGTCCTGACTTTC.

For the CDR3, the DNA is TGTGCTAGTGGTTTGGGGGACATTTCTGGACAGGAGACCCAGTACTTC. Protein product: CASGLGDISGQETQYF. This chain links TRBV12-5 with TRBJ2-5, with D maybe TRBD1 (6 bases). The CDR3 has 16 residues. Germline-derived CDR1 and CDR2 are LGHNT and FRNRAP. Trimming took off 1 base at V and 5 bases at J, with 17 bases between the two ends. Variable domain in full (rest from reference TRBV12-5 and TRBJ2-5): DARVTQTPRHKVTEMGQEVTMRCQPILGHNTVFWYRQTMMQGLELLAYFRNRAPLDDSGMPKDRFSAEMPDATLATLKIQPSEPRDSAVYFCASGLGDISGQETQYFGPGTRLLVL.

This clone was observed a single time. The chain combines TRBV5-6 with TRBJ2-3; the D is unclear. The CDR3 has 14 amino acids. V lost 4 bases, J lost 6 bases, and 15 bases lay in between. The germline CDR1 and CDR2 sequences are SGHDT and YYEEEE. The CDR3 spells CASSPGPRADTQYF. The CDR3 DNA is TGTGCCAGCAGCCCTGGACCCCGCGCGGATACGCAGTATTTT.

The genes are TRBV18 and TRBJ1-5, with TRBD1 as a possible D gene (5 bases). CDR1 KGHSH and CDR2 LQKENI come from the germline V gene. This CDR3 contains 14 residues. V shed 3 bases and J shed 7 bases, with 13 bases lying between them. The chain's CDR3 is CASSPGPGSQPQHF. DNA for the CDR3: TGTGCCAGCTCACCGGGGCCAGGGAGCCAGCCCCAGCATTTT.

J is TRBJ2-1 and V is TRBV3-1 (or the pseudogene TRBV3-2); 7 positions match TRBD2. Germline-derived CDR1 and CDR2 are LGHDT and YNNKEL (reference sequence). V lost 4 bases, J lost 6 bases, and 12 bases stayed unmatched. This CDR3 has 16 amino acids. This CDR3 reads CASSPFLAALSNEQFF. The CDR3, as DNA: TGTGCCAGCAGCCCCTTCCTAGCGGCCCTCAGCAATGAGCAGTTCTTC.

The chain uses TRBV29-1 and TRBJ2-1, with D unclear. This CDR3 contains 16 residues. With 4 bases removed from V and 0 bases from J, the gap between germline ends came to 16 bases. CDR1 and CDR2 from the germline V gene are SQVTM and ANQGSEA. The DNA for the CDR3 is TGCAGCGTTGGGTCTGCAGCCCCGAGCTCCTACAATGAGCAGTTCTTC. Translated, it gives CSVGSAAPSSYNEQFF.

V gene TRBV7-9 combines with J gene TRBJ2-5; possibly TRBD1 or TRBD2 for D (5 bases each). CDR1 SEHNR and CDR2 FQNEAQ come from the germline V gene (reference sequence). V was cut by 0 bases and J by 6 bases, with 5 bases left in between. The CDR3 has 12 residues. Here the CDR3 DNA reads TGTGCCAGCAGCTTAGCGGGACAGACCCAGTACTTC. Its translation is CASSLAGQTQYF.

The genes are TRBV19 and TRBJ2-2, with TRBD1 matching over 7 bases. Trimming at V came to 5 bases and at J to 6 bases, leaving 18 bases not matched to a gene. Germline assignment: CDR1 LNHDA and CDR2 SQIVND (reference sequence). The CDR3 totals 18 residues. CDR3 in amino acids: CASSPNPTGKIGPGELFF. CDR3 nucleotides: TGTGCCAGTAGTCCTAACCCGACAGGGAAAATCGGTCCCGGGGAGCTGTTTTTT.

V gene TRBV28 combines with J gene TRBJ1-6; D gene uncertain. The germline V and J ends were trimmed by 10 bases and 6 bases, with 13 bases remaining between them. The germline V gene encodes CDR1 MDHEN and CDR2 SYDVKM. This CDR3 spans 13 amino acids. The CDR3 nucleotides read TGTGCCACCGACTTGGGGAGTAATTCACCCCTCCACTTT. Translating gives CATDLGSNSPLHF.

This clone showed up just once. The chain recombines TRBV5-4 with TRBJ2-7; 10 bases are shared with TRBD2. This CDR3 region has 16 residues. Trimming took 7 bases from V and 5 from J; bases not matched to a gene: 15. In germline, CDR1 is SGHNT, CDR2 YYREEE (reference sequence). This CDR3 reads CASSTVGAGGLNEQYF. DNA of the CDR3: TGTGCCAGCTCTACCGTGGGAGCGGGAGGGCTCAACGAGCAGTACTTC.

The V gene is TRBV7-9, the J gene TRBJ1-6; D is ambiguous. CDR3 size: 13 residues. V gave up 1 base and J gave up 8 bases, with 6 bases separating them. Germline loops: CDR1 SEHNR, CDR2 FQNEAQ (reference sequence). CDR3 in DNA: TGTGCCAGCAGCTTAGAGGCCCATTCACCCCTCCACTTT. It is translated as CASSLEAHSPLHF.

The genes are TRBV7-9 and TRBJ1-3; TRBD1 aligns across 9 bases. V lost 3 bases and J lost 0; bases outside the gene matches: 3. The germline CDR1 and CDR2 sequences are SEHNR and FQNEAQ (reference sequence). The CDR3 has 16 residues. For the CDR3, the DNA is TGTGCCAGCAGCTTTTTGGACAGGGGCTCTGGAAACACCATATATTTT. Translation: CASSFLDRGSGNTIYF.

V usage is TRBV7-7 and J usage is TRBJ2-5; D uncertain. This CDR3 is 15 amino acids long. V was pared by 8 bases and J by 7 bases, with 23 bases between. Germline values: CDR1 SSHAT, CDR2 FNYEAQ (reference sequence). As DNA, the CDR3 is TGTGCCAGCCAAAAGGATCTCCCCTCTCTCGGGACCCAGTACTTC. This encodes CASQKDLPSLGTQYF. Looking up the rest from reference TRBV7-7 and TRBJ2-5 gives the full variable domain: GAGVSQSPRYKVTKRGQDVTLRCDPISSHATLYWYQQALGQGPEFLTYFNYEAQPDKSGLPSDRFSAERPEGSISTLTIQRTEQRDSAMYRCASQKDLPSLGTQYFGPGTRLLVL.

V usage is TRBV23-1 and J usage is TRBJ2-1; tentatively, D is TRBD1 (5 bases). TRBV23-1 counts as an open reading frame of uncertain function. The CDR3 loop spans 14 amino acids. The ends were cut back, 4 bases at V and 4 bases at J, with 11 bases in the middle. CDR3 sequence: CASSPRQLYNEQFF. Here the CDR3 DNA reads TGCGCCAGCAGTCCCCGACAGCTGTACAATGAGCAGTTCTTC.

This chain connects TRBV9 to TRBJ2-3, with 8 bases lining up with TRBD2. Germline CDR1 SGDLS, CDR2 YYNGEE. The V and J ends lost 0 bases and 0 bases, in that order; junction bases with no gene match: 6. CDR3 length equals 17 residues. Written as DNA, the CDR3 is TGTGCCAGCAGCGTAGTGGGTGCGGGAGGTAGCACAGATACGCAGTATTTT. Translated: CASSVVGAGGSTDTQYF.

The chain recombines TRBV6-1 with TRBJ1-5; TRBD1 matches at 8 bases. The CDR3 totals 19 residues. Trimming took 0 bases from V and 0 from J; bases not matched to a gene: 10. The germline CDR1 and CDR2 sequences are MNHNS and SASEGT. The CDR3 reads CASSEAYGTGLYSNQPQHF. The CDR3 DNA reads TGTGCCAGCAGTGAAGCCTACGGGACAGGCCTTTATAGCAATCAGCCCCAGCATTTT.

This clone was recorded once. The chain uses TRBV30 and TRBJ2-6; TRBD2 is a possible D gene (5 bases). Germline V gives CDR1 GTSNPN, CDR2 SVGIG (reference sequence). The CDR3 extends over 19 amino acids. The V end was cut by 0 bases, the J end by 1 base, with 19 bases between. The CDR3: CAWSVRGIYLRSGANVLTF. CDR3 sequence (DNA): TGTGCCTGGAGTGTAAGAGGGATTTACCTACGGTCTGGGGCCAACGTCCTGACTTTC.

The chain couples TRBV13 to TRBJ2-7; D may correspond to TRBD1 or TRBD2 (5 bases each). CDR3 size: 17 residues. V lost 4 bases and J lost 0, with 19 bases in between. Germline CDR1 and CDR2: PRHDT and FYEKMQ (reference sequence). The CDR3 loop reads CASSSTTGTDASYEQYF. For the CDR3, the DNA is TGTGCCAGCAGCTCCACAACCGGGACGGATGCCTCCTACGAGCAGTACTTC. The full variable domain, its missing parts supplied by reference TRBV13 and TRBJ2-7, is AAGVIQSPRHLIKEKRETATLKCYPIPRHDTVYWYQQGPGQDPQFLISFYEKMQSDKGSIPDRFSAQQFSDYHSELNMSSLELGDSALYFCASSSTTGTDASYEQYFGPGTRLTVT.

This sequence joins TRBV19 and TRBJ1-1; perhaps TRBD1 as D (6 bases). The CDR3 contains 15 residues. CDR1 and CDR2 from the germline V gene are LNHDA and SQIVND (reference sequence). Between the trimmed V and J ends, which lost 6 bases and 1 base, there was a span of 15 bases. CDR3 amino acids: CASRPIAGQNTEAFF. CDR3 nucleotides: TGTGCCAGTAGGCCGATTGCGGGACAGAACACTGAAGCTTTCTTT.

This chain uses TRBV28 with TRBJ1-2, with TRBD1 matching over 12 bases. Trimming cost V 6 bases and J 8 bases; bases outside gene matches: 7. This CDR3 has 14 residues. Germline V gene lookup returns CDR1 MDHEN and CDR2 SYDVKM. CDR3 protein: CASRGDRGRGGYTF. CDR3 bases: TGTGCCAGCAGGGGGGACAGGGGGCGAGGCGGCTACACCTTC.